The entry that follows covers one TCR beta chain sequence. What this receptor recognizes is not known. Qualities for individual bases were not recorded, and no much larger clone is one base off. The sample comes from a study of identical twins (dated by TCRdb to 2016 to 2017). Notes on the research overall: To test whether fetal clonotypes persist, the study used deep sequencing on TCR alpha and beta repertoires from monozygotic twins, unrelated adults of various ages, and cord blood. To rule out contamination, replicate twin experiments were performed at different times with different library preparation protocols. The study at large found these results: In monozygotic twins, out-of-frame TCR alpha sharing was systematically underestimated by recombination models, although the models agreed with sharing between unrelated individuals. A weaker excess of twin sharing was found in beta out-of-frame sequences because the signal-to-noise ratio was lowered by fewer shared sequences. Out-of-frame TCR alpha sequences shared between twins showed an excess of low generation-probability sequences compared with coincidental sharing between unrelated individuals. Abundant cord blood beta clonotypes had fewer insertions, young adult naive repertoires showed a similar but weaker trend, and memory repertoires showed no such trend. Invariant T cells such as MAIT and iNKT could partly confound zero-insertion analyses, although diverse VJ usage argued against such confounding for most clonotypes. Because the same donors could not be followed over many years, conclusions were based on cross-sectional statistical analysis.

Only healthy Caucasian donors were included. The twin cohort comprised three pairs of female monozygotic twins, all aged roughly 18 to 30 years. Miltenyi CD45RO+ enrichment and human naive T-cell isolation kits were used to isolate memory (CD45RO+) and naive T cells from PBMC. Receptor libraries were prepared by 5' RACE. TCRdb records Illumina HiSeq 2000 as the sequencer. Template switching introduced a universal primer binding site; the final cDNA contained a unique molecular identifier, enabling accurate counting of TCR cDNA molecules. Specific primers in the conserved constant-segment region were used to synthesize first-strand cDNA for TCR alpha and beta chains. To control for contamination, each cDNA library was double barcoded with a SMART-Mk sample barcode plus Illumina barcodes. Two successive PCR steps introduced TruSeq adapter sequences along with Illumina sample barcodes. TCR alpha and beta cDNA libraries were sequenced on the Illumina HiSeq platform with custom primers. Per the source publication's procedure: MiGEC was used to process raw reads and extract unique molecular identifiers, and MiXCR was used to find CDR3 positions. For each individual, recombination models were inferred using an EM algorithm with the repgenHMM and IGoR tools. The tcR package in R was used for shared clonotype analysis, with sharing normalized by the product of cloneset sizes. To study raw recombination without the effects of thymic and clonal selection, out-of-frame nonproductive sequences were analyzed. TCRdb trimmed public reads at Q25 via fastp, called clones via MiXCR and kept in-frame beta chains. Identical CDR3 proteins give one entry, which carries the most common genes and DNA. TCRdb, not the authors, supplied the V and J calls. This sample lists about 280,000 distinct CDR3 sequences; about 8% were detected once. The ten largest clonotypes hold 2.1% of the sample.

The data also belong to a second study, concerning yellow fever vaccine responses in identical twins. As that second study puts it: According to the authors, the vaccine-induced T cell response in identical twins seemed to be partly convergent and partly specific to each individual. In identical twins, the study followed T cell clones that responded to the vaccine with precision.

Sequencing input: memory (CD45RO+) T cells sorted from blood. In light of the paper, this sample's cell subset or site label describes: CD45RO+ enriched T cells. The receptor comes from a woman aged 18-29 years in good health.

The DNA reads as follows: TGTGCCAGCAGCAACCGACAGTTCTCTGGAAACACCATATATTTT. Its translation reads: CASSNRQFSGNTIYF. The chain employs TRBV7-2 and TRBJ1-3; TRBD1 is possibly the D segment (5 matching bases). From the germline V gene, CDR1 is SGHTA and CDR2 is FQGNSA. Trimming at the junction amounts to 5 bases on V and 0 bases on J, and the germline ends lie 11 bases apart. Reading from cysteine to phenylalanine, the CDR3 counts 15 amino acids. Only the CDR3 region is kept as DNA, spanning 45 bases read in frame from base 1. With the rest looked up from the reference TRBV7-2 and TRBJ1-3 genes rather than sequenced, the full variable domain is GAGVSQSPSNKVTEKGKDVELRCDPISGHTALYWYRQSLGQGLEFLIYFQGNSAPDKSGLPSDRFSAERTGGSVSTLTIQRTQQEDSAVYLCASSNRQFSGNTIYFGEGSWLTVV.